These T cell receptor beta chains were read from a single sample in a study of vaccination effects on CD4 cells after COVID-19. For these receptors, no antigen is known. Assay used: immunoSEQ multiplex PCR; TCRdb lists only in-frame clones, some missing. The sample has approximately 78,000 clones, approximately 80% seen once. Material: CD4+ T cells from PBMCs cultured with HCoV-229E spike peptides, obtained after COVID-19 vaccination. These receptors came from a human donor who received a COVID-19 vaccine. Each CDR3 is given with its conserved first and last residue. Each record gives: V gene, D gene, clone size, J gene, CDR3 protein, CDR3 DNA. D genes are given only for firm matches. Clone size appears in some rows only: once, few, many, or a class for an expanded clone.

TRBV10-2	TRBD1	.	TRBJ1-1	CASGTVVNTEAFF	TGCGCCAGCGGGACAGTCGTGAACACTGAAGCTTTCTTT
TRBV9	.	.	TRBJ2-1	CASSVVGGAGEQFF	TGTGCCAGCAGCGTAGTAGGGGGAGCGGGTGAGCAGTTCTTC
TRBV5-1	.	.	TRBJ2-1	CASSFTGGHNEQFF	TGCGCCAGCAGCTTCACGGGGGGCCACAATGAGCAGTTCTTC
TRBV15	.	.	TRBJ1-2	CATSRDWRYGYTF	TGTGCCACCAGCAGAGATTGGCGTTATGGCTACACCTTC
TRBV19	TRBD2	.	TRBJ2-1	CASRGGTESSYNEQFF	TGTGCCAGTAGGGGAGGGACGGAGAGCTCCTACAATGAGCAGTTCTTC
TRBV12-5	TRBD2	once	TRBJ2-5	CASGLVLGGLAGGPTVHQETQYF	TGTGCTAGTGGTTTGGTACTTGGCGGACTAGCGGGGGGACCGACCGTTCACCAAGAGACCCAGTACTTC
TRBV6-4	.	.	TRBJ2-4	CASSDSPEFSVKNIQYF	TGTGCCAGCAGTGACTCGCCAGAGTTCTCTGTCAAAAACATTCAGTACTTC
TRBV6-4	.	.	TRBJ1-2	CASSDRSGGYTF	TGTGCCAGCAGTGACAGATCGGGGGGCTACACCTTC
TRBV3-1/TRBV3-2	.	few	TRBJ1-1	CASSQNTENTEAFF	TGTGCCAGCAGCCAGAACACAGAGAACACTGAAGCTTTCTTT
TRBV6-5	.	.	TRBJ2-5	CASMMLQTQYF	TGTGCCAGCATGATGTTACAGACCCAGTACTTC
TRBV2	.	.	TRBJ2-2	CASSDLGTGELFF	TGTGCCAGCAGTGACCTTGGCACCGGGGAGCTGTTTTTT
TRBV15	.	.	TRBJ2-3	CATSRDPTDTQYF	TGTGCCACCAGCAGAGACCCCACAGATACGCAGTATTTT
TRBV25-1	.	few	TRBJ1-1	CASNPAGGGTEAFF	TGTGCCAGCAATCCTGCTGGGGGGGGTACTGAAGCTTTCTTT
TRBV18	TRBD1	.	TRBJ1-1	CASSRQGPRTEAFF	TGTGCCAGCTCACGACAGGGACCTCGCACTGAAGCTTTCTTT
TRBV6-5	TRBD2	.	TRBJ2-3	CASSSMGLAGSTQYF	TGTGCCAGCAGTTCCATGGGACTAGCGGGGTCTACGCAGTATTTT
TRBV6-5	.	.	TRBJ2-5	CASSYSPEGTQYF	TGTGCCAGCAGTTACTCGCCCGAGGGGACCCAGTACTTC
TRBV15	.	.	TRBJ1-3	CATSRDQVQAGNTIYF	TGTGCCACCAGCAGAGATCAGGTACAGGCTGGAAACACCATATATTTT
TRBV27	TRBD1	few	TRBJ1-5	CASRGTGVNQPQHF	TGTGCCAGCAGGGGGACAGGGGTTAATCAGCCCCAGCATTTT
TRBV16	.	.	TRBJ1-6	CASSQSADGNSPLHF	TGTGCCAGCAGCCAATCGGCTGATGGGAATTCACCCCTCCACTTT
TRBV19	TRBD1	.	TRBJ1-2	CASSRGQVYGYTF	TGTGCCAGTAGTAGAGGACAGGTCTATGGCTACACCTTC
TRBV24-1	.	.	TRBJ1-1	CATSVRGNTEAFF	TGTGCCACCAGTGTGCGAGGGAACACTGAAGCTTTCTTT
TRBV5-1	TRBD1	.	TRBJ1-2	CASSLGGDSEGYTF	TGCGCCAGCAGCTTAGGGGGGGACAGTGAAGGCTACACCTTC
TRBV10-2	.	.	TRBJ1-2	CASSGGTMYGYTF	TGCGCCAGCAGTGGTGGGACTATGTATGGCTACACCTTC
TRBV27	.	.	TRBJ1-1	CASSLVGGAGMVVTEAFF	TGTGCCAGCAGTTTAGTCGGTGGGGCAGGGATGGTAGTCACTGAAGCTTTCTTT
TRBV19	.	.	TRBJ1-2	CASRADRLYGYTF	TGTGCCAGTAGAGCCGACAGGCTCTATGGCTACACCTTC
TRBV13	TRBD2	once	TRBJ2-1	CASSSQGGGLAGFNEQFF	TGTGCCAGCAGCTCCCAGGGGGGGGGACTAGCGGGTTTCAATGAGCAGTTCTTC